The 30 T cell receptor beta chains below come from one sample, sequenced in a study of T cell repertoires in cytomegalovirus infection. TCRdb re-analysed the reads in MiXCR, keeping a single row per CDR3 protein. Seen here are 740,000 or so distinct CDR3 sequences, 35% observed once, and the top ten hold 2.5% to 3.5%. Sequencing input: PBMCs. These receptors came from a human donor in good health (CMV status not recorded). Some clones in this sample may be carry-over from other donors' samples.

This clonotype was counted between two and nine times. J is TRBJ1-2 and V is TRBV28; D remains ambiguous. V shed 2 bases and J shed 4 bases, with 14 bases lying between them. Germline values: CDR1 MDHEN, CDR2 SYDVKM. CDR3 length: 15 residues. DNA for the CDR3: TGTGCCAGCAGTTTACTCCGCGGAGCATCCTATGGCTACACCTTC. Translation gives CASSLLRGASYGYTF.

With respect to this clonotype: Germline and junction disagree at one end, which may indicate a read error. The rearrangement joins TRBV9 to TRBJ2-1; 11 bases fit TRBD2. The germline V gene encodes CDR1 SGDLS and CDR2 YYNGEE. The CDR3 length is 17 residues. The CDR3 bases are TGTTCCAGCAGCGCACGCGCTAGCGGGGGGCCTTTCGATGAGCAGTTCTTC. Its translation: CSSSARASGGPFDEQFF.

This clonotype was seen a handful of times. The V gene is TRBV7-9, the J gene TRBJ1-1, with D hard to call. V lost 1 base and J lost 5, with 11 bases in between. The CDR3 runs to 14 residues. Germline assignment: CDR1 SEHNR and CDR2 FQNEAQ (reference sequence). Here the CDR3 reads CASSLGEQSTEAFF. CDR3 sequence (DNA): TGTGCCAGCAGCTTAGGTGAGCAGAGTACTGAAGCTTTCTTT.

V gene TRBV10-3 combines with J gene TRBJ2-7; D is undetermined. The CDR3 has 15 residues. The germline V gene has CDR1 ENHRY and CDR2 SYGVKD. Between the trimmed V and J ends, which lost 5 bases and 0 bases, there was a span of 14 bases. The CDR3 DNA reads TGTGCCATCAGTTCGTTTAACGGAATCTCCTACGAGCAGTACTTC. This encodes CAISSFNGISYEQYF.

The J gene is TRBJ2-3, the V gene TRBV5-1; tentatively, D is TRBD2 (5 bases). Germline V gene data show CDR1 as SGHRS and CDR2 as YFSETQ. This CDR3 region has 16 residues. Trimming pared 1 base from V and 4 bases from J, leaving 16 bases between. CDR3 DNA sequence: TGCGCCAGCAGCTTGTGGGTCGGGGAACGGGCAGATACGCAGTATTTT. This encodes CASSLWVGERADTQYF.

This rearrangement joins TRBV7-8 to TRBJ1-2, with a weak D call TRBD1 (5 bases). Germline-derived CDR1 and CDR2 are SGHVS and FQNEAQ. The ends were cut back, 2 bases at V and 4 bases at J, with 11 bases in the middle. The CDR3 is made up of 14 amino acids. CDR3 DNA: TGTGCCAGCAGCTTATCGGCCAGGGTCTATGGCTACACCTTC. Translation: CASSLSARVYGYTF.

This clonotype was found a few times. The rearrangement joins TRBV19 to TRBJ2-2; 9 nucleotides line up with TRBD2. Trimming took 7 bases from V and 1 from J; bases not matched to a gene: 4. Germline V CDR1 and CDR2: LNHDA, SQIVND (reference sequence). CDR3 length: 15 residues. CDR3 DNA: TGTGCCAGTATCGGACTAGCGAGGAACACCGGGGAGCTGTTTTTT. It codes for CASIGLARNTGELFF.

V and J are TRBV29-1 and TRBJ2-1; D might be TRBD1 or TRBD2, each matching 7 bases. This CDR3 spans 14 amino acids. V was cut by 6 bases and J by 2 bases, with 14 bases left in between. Per the germline V gene, CDR1 is SQVTM and CDR2 is ANQGSEA. CDR3 sequence (DNA): TGCAGCGTGGGTCAGGGGGGGACCTACAATGAGCAGTTCTTC. Amino acid sequence: CSVGQGGTYNEQFF.

This clonotype showed up just a few times. The chain links TRBV5-4 to TRBJ2-7, with D unresolved. The CDR3 runs 13 residues. In germline, CDR1 is SGHNT, CDR2 YYREEE (reference sequence). Trimming removed 3 bases from V and 2 bases from J, with 9 bases in between. The DNA for the CDR3 is TGTGCCAGCAGCTCGACCGTCACCTACGAGCAGTACTTC. Translated: CASSSTVTYEQYF.

There are a few counts of this clonotype. V is TRBV19 and J is TRBJ2-5; unclear D gene. The V and J ends lost 5 bases and 5 bases respectively, with 21 bases between them. The CDR3 is 16 amino acids. The germline CDR1 and CDR2 sequences are LNHDA and SQIVND (reference sequence). CDR3 sequence: CASSFGGPTLGETQYF. For the CDR3, the DNA is TGTGCCAGTAGTTTCGGCGGACCGACTTTGGGGGAGACCCAGTACTTC.

This clonotype was seen a handful of times. This chain links TRBV5-1 with TRBJ2-7; D remains ambiguous. V was trimmed by 5 bases and J by 5 bases, leaving 11 bases between them. The CDR3 consists of 12 residues. From germline, CDR1 is SGHRS and CDR2 YFSETQ. DNA of the CDR3: TGCGCCAGCAGAAGTAGTGTCAACGAGCAGTACTTC. Amino acid sequence: CASRSSVNEQYF.

The chain uses TRBV27 and TRBJ1-4; D not certain. This CDR3 spans 14 amino acids. V was trimmed by 0 bases and J by 8 bases, leaving 10 bases between them. Germline loops: CDR1 MNHEY, CDR2 SMNVEV (reference sequence). This CDR3 is CASSLSPWREKLFF. Written as DNA, the CDR3 is TGTGCCAGCAGTTTATCGCCGTGGCGGGAAAAACTGTTTTTT.

Concerning this clonotype: Germline is not matched at one junction end, which may reflect a read error. The chain has TRBV12-3 or TRBV12-4 and TRBJ1-2, with 7 bases that match TRBD1. This CDR3 is 15 amino acids long. The CDR3 DNA sequence: TGTGCCAGCAGTTTATGGGACAGATTGCTAGATGGCTACAACTTC. It is translated as CASSLWDRLLDGYNF.

The genes are TRBV6-8 and TRBJ1-1; 9 positions agree with TRBD1. The CDR3 has 15 residues. V was pared by 6 bases and J by 4 bases, with 9 bases of the junction left unmatched. Germline V gives CDR1 MNHGY, CDR2 SAAAGT. CDR3 residues: CASSPRQGVSTEAFF. The CDR3 region has the DNA TGTGCCAGCAGCCCGCGACAGGGGGTGAGCACTGAAGCTTTCTTT.

The table lists this clonotype with many counts. CDR3 loop: CASSLEQGWVEKLFF. CDR3 nucleotides: TGTGCCAGCAGCTTAGAGCAGGGCTGGGTTGAAAAACTGTTTTTT. This chain joins TRBV7-8 and TRBJ1-4; TRBD1 is a possible D gene (5 bases). The CDR3 is 15 amino acids. V was trimmed by 1 base and J by 7 bases, leaving 13 bases between them. From germline, CDR1 is SGHVS and CDR2 FQNEAQ.

This clonotype was picked up a small number of times. The chain is built from TRBV5-6 and TRBJ1-5, with no clear D. CDR3 size: 16 residues. V was trimmed by 1 base and J by 3 bases, leaving 14 bases between them. Germline V CDR1 and CDR2: SGHDT, YYEEEE. The CDR3 nucleotides are TGTGCCAGCAGCTTGTGGGGAGGTAGTGACAATCAGCCCCAGCATTTT. This gives the protein CASSLWGGSDNQPQHF.

The rearrangement joins TRBV7-3 to TRBJ1-1; D is unresolved. Germline CDR1 and CDR2: SGHTA and FQGTGA. V lost 2 bases and J 9 bases, leaving 7 bases between the germline ends. The CDR3 totals 11 residues. CDR3 in amino acids: CASSLPGKAFF. CDR3 coding DNA: TGTGCCAGCAGCTTACCAGGCAAAGCTTTCTTT.

This clonotype was seen more than once but under ten times. This chain links TRBV14 with TRBJ2-1; 11 nucleotides agree with TRBD2. This CDR3 contains 16 residues. In germline, CDR1 is SGHDN, CDR2 FVKESK. The V and J ends lost 0 bases and 8 bases, in that order; junction bases with no gene match: 6. The CDR3 DNA reads as TGTGCCAGCAGCCAAGATCCTCTAGCGGGAGGAGATGAGCAGTTCTTC. Translated: CASSQDPLAGGDEQFF.

The sample holds a few counts of this clonotype. The chain carries TRBV6-5 and TRBJ1-4; no clear D. Trimming took off 0 bases at V and 8 bases at J, with 13 bases between the two ends. Germline V lookup: CDR1 MNHEY, CDR2 SVGAGI. CDR3 length: 15 residues. CDR3 protein: CASSYSNGFGEKLFF. CDR3 DNA: TGTGCCAGCAGTTACTCGAACGGGTTCGGCGAAAAACTGTTTTTT.

This clonotype occurred a few times. The J gene is TRBJ2-1, the V gene TRBV12-3 or TRBV12-4, with D uncertain. The CDR3 has 11 amino acids. The V end was cut by 8 bases, the J end by 7 bases, with 9 bases between. The CDR3: CASLGGNEQFF. CDR3 DNA sequence: TGTGCCAGCCTCGGCGGTAATGAGCAGTTCTTC.

Notes on this clonotype: Relative to the germline gene, one junction end is altered; a read error may explain this. The chain employs TRBV7-9 and TRBJ2-7; D remains unclear. Germline V gene lookup returns CDR1 SEHNR and CDR2 FQNEAQ (reference sequence). The CDR3 is 12 amino acids. The CDR3 DNA reads TGTGCCATCAGCTTCGAGGCCGTCGAGCATTACTTC. Translated: CAISFEAVEHYF.

In this sample, this clonotype turned up a few times. J is TRBJ1-3 and V is TRBV12-3 or TRBV12-4, with 10 bases matching TRBD1. The ends lost 3 bases at V and 5 bases at J; junction bases unmatched: 10. The CDR3 has 17 amino acids. CDR3 loop: CASSFNIWDRGRNTIYF. CDR3 bases: TGTGCCAGCAGTTTCAACATCTGGGACAGGGGTCGAAACACCATATATTTT.

The table lists this clonotype with many counts. This chain uses TRBV7-8 with TRBJ2-2; TRBD2 matches 7 bases. The CDR3 is 15 residues long. With V trimmed by 1 base and J by 6 bases, 5 bases remained unmatched. The germline V gene encodes CDR1 SGHVS and CDR2 FQNEAQ. CDR3 bases: TGTGCCAGCAGCTTAGGTGGGAGGGCCGCCGGGGAGCTGTTTTTT. As protein: CASSLGGRAAGELFF.

In its sample, this clonotype was seen a few times. CDR3 in DNA: TGTGCCAGCAGTTTACTCGCCTATGGCTACACCTTC. It encodes CASSLLAYGYTF. The chain is built from TRBV12-3 or TRBV12-4 and TRBJ1-2, with no clear D. Deletions cut 2 bases from V and 4 bases from J, with 5 bases between. This CDR3 region has 12 residues.

This clonotype was observed many times. The genes are TRBV7-2 and TRBJ2-1; 14 bases agree with TRBD2. Germline assignment: CDR1 SGHTA and CDR2 FQGNSA. This CDR3 is 19 amino acids long. The V segment lost 2 bases and the J segment 4 bases; nucleotides outside the gene matches: 10. CDR3 nucleotide sequence: TGTGCCAGCAGCTTAAGCCTTTCGGGACTAGCGGGGGATTACAATGAGCAGTTCTTC. Translated, it gives CASSLSLSGLAGDYNEQFF.

The gene calls are TRBV5-6 and TRBJ1-2; D not certain. Germline CDR1 reads SGHDT; CDR2 reads YYEEEE. The CDR3 extends over 13 amino acids. The germline V and J ends were trimmed by 5 bases and 0 bases, with 8 bases remaining between them. The CDR3 DNA reads TGTGCCAGCAGGGAGCCTACTAACTATGGCTACACCTTC. Translated: CASREPTNYGYTF.

This clonotype was recorded many times. The chain carries TRBV12-3 or TRBV12-4 and TRBJ2-5; 7 positions match TRBD1. V gave up 0 bases and J gave up 5 bases; unmatched junction bases: 9. This CDR3 has 16 amino acids. The CDR3 coding sequence is TGTGCCAGCAGTTTAGCGTTGGACAGGCGACTTGAGACCCAGTACTTC. Its protein is CASSLALDRRLETQYF.

The V and J genes are TRBV7-9 and TRBJ2-1, with TRBD1 matching 8 bases. The germline CDR1 and CDR2 sequences are SEHNR and FQNEAQ (reference sequence). With 5 bases clipped from V and 10 bases from J, the junction kept 4 bases outside the gene matches. The CDR3 totals 12 residues. The CDR3 loop reads CASSAWTGEQFF. As DNA, the CDR3 is TGTGCCAGCAGCGCGTGGACAGGGGAGCAGTTCTTC. Combining the CDR3 with reference TRBV7-9 and TRBJ2-1 gives the whole variable domain DTGVSQNPRHKITKRGQNVTFRCDPISEHNRLYWYRQTLGQGPEFLTYFQNEAQLEKSRLLSDRFSAERPKGSFSTLEIQRTEQGDSAMYLCASSAWTGEQFFGPGTRLTVL.

This clonotype was found a few times. V gene TRBV6-5 combines with J gene TRBJ1-1; D call uncertain. The V end was cut by 0 bases, the J end by 0 bases, with 8 bases between. CDR1 is MNHEY and CDR2 is SVGAGI in the germline V gene. The CDR3 totals 15 residues. The CDR3 DNA reads TGTGCCAGCAGTTACTCGAGGGTGATGAACACTGAAGCTTTCTTT. Translated: CASSYSRVMNTEAFF.

The chain carries TRBV7-8 and TRBJ2-3; D gene ambiguous. V dropped 5 bases and J dropped 0 bases, with 15 bases sitting between them. The CDR3 runs 16 residues. Germline CDR1 reads SGHVS; CDR2 reads FQNEAQ. The CDR3 here is CASSPNPYTSTDTQYF. The CDR3 nucleotides are TGTGCCAGCAGCCCAAATCCATACACGAGCACAGATACGCAGTATTTT. The variable domain in full, with the rest retrieved from reference TRBV7-8 and TRBJ2-3, is GAGVSQSPRYKVAKRGQDVALRCDPISGHVSLFWYQQALGQGPEFLTYFQNEAQLDKSGLPSDRFFAERPEGSVSTLKIQRTQQEDSAVYLCASSPNPYTSTDTQYFGPGTRLTVL.